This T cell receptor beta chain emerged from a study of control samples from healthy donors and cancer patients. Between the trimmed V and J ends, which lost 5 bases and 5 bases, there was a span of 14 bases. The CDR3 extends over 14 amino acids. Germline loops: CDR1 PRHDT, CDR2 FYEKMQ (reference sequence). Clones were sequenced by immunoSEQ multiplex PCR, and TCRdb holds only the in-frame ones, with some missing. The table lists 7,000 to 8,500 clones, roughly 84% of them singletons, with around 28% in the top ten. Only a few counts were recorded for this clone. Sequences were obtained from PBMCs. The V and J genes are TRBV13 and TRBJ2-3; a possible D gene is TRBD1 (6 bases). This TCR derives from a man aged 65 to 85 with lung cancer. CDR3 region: CASSPFPQGDTQYF. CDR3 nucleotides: TGTGCCAGCAGCCCTTTCCCACAGGGAGATACGCAGTATTTT.